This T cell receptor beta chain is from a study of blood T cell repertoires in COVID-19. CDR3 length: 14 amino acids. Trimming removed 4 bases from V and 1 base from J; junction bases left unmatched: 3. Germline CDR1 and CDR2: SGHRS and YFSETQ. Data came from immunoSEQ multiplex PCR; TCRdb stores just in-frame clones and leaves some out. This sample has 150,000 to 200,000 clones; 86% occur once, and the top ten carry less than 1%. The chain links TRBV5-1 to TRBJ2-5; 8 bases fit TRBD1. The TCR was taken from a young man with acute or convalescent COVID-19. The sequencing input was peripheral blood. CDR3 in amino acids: CASSVQGGQETQYF. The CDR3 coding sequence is TGCGCCAGCAGCGTACAGGGGGGCCAAGAGACCCAGTACTTC.